What follows is one T cell receptor (beta chain) and its context. These data originate in a study of blood T cell repertoires in COVID-19. Study at large: In each case, the material was cDNA or gDNA derived from T cells, B-cell-depleted T cells, or PBMCs.

Those enrolled in Seattle joined during active infection and were followed longitudinally afterward. CDR1 and CDR2 (germline): SGHVS, FQNEAQ. V lost 4 bases, J lost 7 bases, and 6 bases stayed unmatched. The CDR3 is 14 residues long. Generated by immunoSEQ multiplex PCR, the TCRdb table keeps only in-frame clones and is missing some. The data hold some 310,000 clones, with 85% to 90% observed a single time. V usage is TRBV7-8 and J usage is TRBJ1-5; the match to TRBD1 covers 8 bases. This clonotype was obtained from a woman in her 30s with COVID-19, enrolled during active disease. Sequenced material: peripheral blood. CDR3 protein: CASSYLQGEQPQHF. CDR3 DNA sequence: TGTGCCAGCAGCTATTTACAGGGGGAACAGCCCCAGCATTTT.